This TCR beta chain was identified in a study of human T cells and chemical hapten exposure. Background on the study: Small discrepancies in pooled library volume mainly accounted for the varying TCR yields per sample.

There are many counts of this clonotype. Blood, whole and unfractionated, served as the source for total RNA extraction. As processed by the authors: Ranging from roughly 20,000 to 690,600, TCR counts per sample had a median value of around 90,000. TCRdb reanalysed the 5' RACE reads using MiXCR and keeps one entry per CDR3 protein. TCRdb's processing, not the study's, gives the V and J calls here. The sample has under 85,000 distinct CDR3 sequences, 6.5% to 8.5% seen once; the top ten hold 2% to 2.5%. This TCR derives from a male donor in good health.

The CDR3 region is CASSPATMNTGELFF. The CDR3 DNA reads TGTGCCAGCAGCCCGGCGACCATGAACACCGGGGAGCTGTTTTTT. This chain links TRBV11-3 with TRBJ2-2, with D uncertain. CDR1 and CDR2 (germline): SGHNT, YENEEA. V shed 5 bases and J shed 1 base, with 11 bases lying between them. This CDR3 region has 15 residues.